This T cell receptor (beta chain) emerged from a study of regulatory T cells in long-lasting Graves disease. Study as a whole: Those Graves' patients who were newly diagnosed had been on antithyroid drugs under 3 months.

The table lists this clonotype with many counts. V was clipped by 4 bases and J by 5 bases, with 15 bases between them. The CDR3 is made up of 14 amino acids. Germline loops: CDR1 SNHLY, CDR2 FYNNEI. Arm-PCR of CDR3 regions and iRepertoire HTBI primers were used to build TCR beta libraries. MiXCR, run by TCRdb on the multiplex PCR reads, gives a single entry per CDR3 protein. The data contain 400,000 to 550,000 distinct CDR3 sequences, more than 13% of them singletons. Time point described: newly diagnosed GD, antithyroid drugs for less than 3 months. PBMC RNA served as the TCR library source. The same sample was also studied in work on T cells in Graves' hyperthyroidism and ophthalmopathy. That work states: A 13 V-J signature model discriminated ophthalmopathy versus stable hyperthyroidism.

This receptor was taken from a woman aged 25 to 45 with Graves disease. The material was peripheral blood mononuclear cells (PBMCs), obtained at new diagnosis, from a patient treated with antithyroid drugs. The gene calls are TRBV2 and TRBJ2-7; D ambiguous. CDR3 loop: CASSVEVIKDEQYF. In DNA, the CDR3 is TGTGCCAGCAGTGTTGAAGTCATAAAGGACGAGCAGTACTTC. The full variable domain, completed using reference TRBV2 and TRBJ2-7, is EPEVTQTPSHQVTQMGQEVILRCVPISNHLYFYWYRQILGQKVEFLVSFYNNEISEKSEIFDDQFSVERPDGSNFTLKIRSTKLEDSAMYFCASSVEVIKDEQYFGPGTRLTVT.